These 25 T cell receptor beta chains were sequenced from one sample in a study of T-cell reconstitution after alpha-beta-depleted transplantation in children. Unique molecular identifiers tagged the TCRbeta library. Each CDR3 protein gets one entry after TCRdb re-called the PCR reads with MiXCR. The sample consists of around 680,000 distinct CDR3 sequences, over 15% of them appearing once. The sequencing used PBMCs from the stem cell graft donor, collected from the stem cell graft. Receptor source: a human donor who donated a stem cell graft to a child with acute myeloid leukemia.

This clonotype was recorded many times. The chain is built from TRBV20-1 and TRBJ2-7, with TRBD1 as a possible D gene (6 bases). This CDR3 region has 14 residues. The ends were cut back, 5 bases at V and 0 bases at J, with 14 bases in the middle. Germline V gene sequence: CDR1 DFQATT, CDR2 SNEGSKA (reference sequence). This CDR3 is CSASDRPSSYEQYF. CDR3 DNA sequence: TGCAGTGCTTCGGACAGACCCAGCTCCTACGAGCAGTACTTC.

This clonotype was seen a handful of times. The genes are TRBV28 and TRBJ2-1, with a tentative D call TRBD1 (5 bases). The CDR3 has 15 amino acids. V was clipped by 3 bases and J by 2 bases, with 11 bases between them. Germline-derived CDR1 and CDR2 are MDHEN and SYDVKM. CDR3 amino acids: CASSFPTETYNEQFF. CDR3 in DNA: TGTGCCAGCAGTTTCCCGACAGAGACCTACAATGAGCAGTTCTTC.

This chain connects TRBV12-3 or TRBV12-4 to TRBJ2-5; TRBD2 might be the D (5 bases). V was trimmed by 1 base and J by 6 bases, leaving 15 bases between them. The CDR3 runs to 15 residues. CDR3 residues: CASSLGAAVEKTQYF. The CDR3 DNA reads TGTGCCAGCAGTTTAGGAGCGGCCGTCGAAAAGACCCAGTACTTC.

J is TRBJ2-2 and V is TRBV19; a weak D match, TRBD1 (6 bases). This CDR3 is 16 amino acids long. Deletions cut 5 bases from V and 1 base from J, with 14 bases between. Germline CDR1 reads LNHDA; CDR2 reads SQIVND (reference sequence). The CDR3 nucleotides are TGTGCCAGTAGTGTACTGCCGGGACAGAACACCGGGGAGCTGTTTTTT. This gives the protein CASSVLPGQNTGELFF.

This clonotype has only a few counts. J is TRBJ2-3 and V is TRBV10-2; 10 nucleotides agree with TRBD2. The CDR3 sequence is 15 residues long. J lost 5 bases, V lost 4 bases, and 6 bases had no gene match. Germline CDR1 WSHSY, CDR2 SAAADI. The CDR3 DNA is TGCGCCAGCAGTGTTCCTAGCGGGGGCGTAGATACGCAGTATTTT. Translating gives CASSVPSGGVDTQYF.

This clonotype was counted ten times or more. This chain connects TRBV20-1 to TRBJ1-3; D unresolved. The CDR3 sequence is 13 residues long. The germline V and J ends were trimmed by 6 bases and 3 bases, with 12 bases remaining between them. CDR1 and CDR2 from the germline V gene are DFQATT and SNEGSKA (reference sequence). The chain's CDR3 is CSAGPTSGNTIYF. Here the CDR3 DNA reads TGCAGTGCCGGCCCCACGAGTGGAAACACCATATATTTT.

The V call is TRBV5-1, the J call TRBJ2-1; TRBD2 matches at 13 bases. Trimming cost V 4 bases and J 7 bases; bases outside gene matches: 5. The germline CDR1 and CDR2 sequences are SGHRS and YFSETQ. CDR3 length: 15 residues. The CDR3 region is CASSAVLAGGNEQFF. CDR3 bases: TGCGCCAGCAGCGCAGTACTAGCGGGGGGGAATGAGCAGTTCTTC.

This clonotype was seen ten or more times. V gene TRBV29-1 combines with J gene TRBJ2-1; perhaps TRBD2 as D (5 bases). V gave up 1 base and J gave up 6 bases, with 16 bases separating them. Germline-derived CDR1 and CDR2 are SQVTM and ANQGSEA. CDR3 length: 15 amino acids. In DNA, the CDR3 is TGCAGCGTTGAAGGCGGGCTAGCCCCTACCAATGAGCAGTTCTTC. It encodes CSVEGGLAPTNEQFF.

This clonotype was seen repeatedly, ten times or more. The gene calls are TRBV6-1 and TRBJ2-1; 7 nucleotides align to TRBD2. The CDR3 spans 14 residues. Trimming removed 6 bases from V and 7 bases from J; junction bases left unmatched: 9. Germline V gene lookup returns CDR1 MNHNS and CDR2 SASEGT. Here the CDR3 DNA reads TGTGCCAGCAGCACTCTCGGGGGGTTGAATGAGCAGTTCTTC. Its protein product is CASSTLGGLNEQFF.

This clonotype has a handful of counts. This chain joins TRBV12-2 and TRBJ1-3. TRBV12-2 is annotated as a pseudogene. The CDR3 length is 15 residues. CDR3 sequence (DNA): TGTGCAAGTCGCTTCGACATCGTATCGGGAAACACCATATATTTT. Amino acids: CASRFDIVSGNTIYF.

The chain carries TRBV5-1 and TRBJ2-3; weak D call: TRBD1 (6 bases). V dropped 0 bases and J dropped 1 base, with 9 bases sitting between them. CDR3 length: 15 amino acids. Germline CDR1 SGHRS, CDR2 YFSETQ. CDR3 loop: CASSLDRARTDTQYF. DNA of the CDR3: TGCGCCAGCAGCTTGGACAGGGCTCGCACAGATACGCAGTATTTT.

This clonotype was counted at least ten times. The chain couples TRBV20-1 to TRBJ2-2, with 16 bases fitting TRBD2. There are 17 residues in the CDR3. From germline, CDR1 is DFQATT and CDR2 SNEGSKA (reference sequence). The ends lost 5 bases at V and 7 bases at J; junction bases unmatched: 10. In DNA form, the CDR3 reads TGCAGTGCTGCCCCGGGACTAGCGGGGGGGCGGCACGGGGAGCTGTTTTTT. Residues: CSAAPGLAGGRHGELFF.

This clonotype has at least ten counts. The genes are TRBV25-1 and TRBJ2-7, with 9 bases identical to TRBD1. Looked up from germline, CDR1 is MGHDK and CDR2 is SYGVNS. V shed 9 bases, J shed 6 bases, and the junction held 12 bases outside the gene matches. The CDR3 consists of 14 residues. CDR3: CASSRWDRVGEQYF. The CDR3 DNA sequence: TGTGCCAGTTCCCGTTGGGACAGGGTCGGCGAGCAGTACTTC.

This clonotype was counted ten times or more. The V call is TRBV7-3, the J call TRBJ1-6; possible D gene TRBD1, 5 bases. Germline V CDR1 and CDR2: SGHTA, FQGTGA. CDR3 length: 15 residues. Between the trimmed V and J ends, which lost 0 bases and 5 bases, there was a span of 8 bases. For the CDR3, the DNA is TGTGCCAGCAGCTTAACGGGGGGTAATAATTCACCCCTCCACTTT. It specifies CASSLTGGNNSPLHF.

This clonotype was seen only a few times. The chain is built from TRBV7-2 and TRBJ1-1; D unclear. The V gene's germline CDR1 is SGHTA and CDR2 FQGNSA. This CDR3 region has 16 residues. V gave up 1 base and J gave up 0 bases, with 12 bases separating them. The CDR3 coding sequence is TGTGCCAGCAGCTTAGTAGCGGAGGGCCTGAACACTGAAGCTTTCTTT. Its translation: CASSLVAEGLNTEAFF.

This clonotype has a count of ten or more. The chain couples TRBV7-2 to TRBJ2-7, with TRBD1 matching over 7 bases. The CDR3 has 13 residues. Germline CDR1 is SGHTA and CDR2 is FQGNSA. V shed 5 bases, J shed 3 bases, and the junction held 4 bases outside the gene matches. This chain's CDR3 is CASSQDRHYEQYF. The CDR3 DNA reads as TGTGCCAGCAGCCAGGACAGGCACTACGAGCAGTACTTC.

Turning to this clonotype: A read error may be the cause here, since a much bigger clone is one base away. The CDR3 does not close with the conserved phenylalanine or tryptophan, likely indicating a read error. J is TRBJ2-1 and V is TRBV7-2, with a possible D match to TRBD1 (6 bases). The germline CDR1 and CDR2 sequences are SGHTA and FQGNSA. The germline V and J ends were trimmed by 5 bases and 0 bases, with 17 bases remaining between them. The CDR3 has 17 amino acids. The CDR3 DNA is TGTGCCAGCAGCCCAGGGGTTATCTATAGCTCCTACAATGAGCAGTTCCTC. Translated, it gives CASSPGVIYSSYNEQFL.

There are many counts of this clonotype. Sequence at one end of the junction differs from germline and may be a read error. The rearrangement uses TRBV20-1 and TRBJ1-2; D possibly corresponds to TRBD1 (6 bases). Looked up from germline, CDR1 is DFQATT and CDR2 is SNEGSKA (reference sequence). The CDR3 sequence is 11 residues long. The DNA of the CDR3 is TGCAGTGCAAATCGGGACACCGCCATCTACTTC. Translated, it gives CSANRDTAIYF.

This clonotype was counted between two and nine times. V and J are TRBV12-3 or TRBV12-4 and TRBJ2-3, with 11 bases aligning to TRBD2. With V trimmed by 8 bases and J by 2 bases, 6 bases remained unmatched. This CDR3 region has 15 residues. The CDR3 nucleotides are TGTGCCAGCTCATTGACTAGCGGGATCACAGATACGCAGTATTTT. It yields the protein CASSLTSGITDTQYF.

Details on this clonotype: A much larger clone differs by one base, so this may be a read error. This CDR3 reads CASWGQASTGELFF. As DNA, the CDR3 is TGTGCCAGCTGGGGACAGGCCTCCACGGGGGAGCTGTTTTTT. The chain uses TRBV12-3 or TRBV12-4 and TRBJ2-2, with 8 bases aligning to TRBD1. The V segment lost 8 bases and the J segment 8 bases; nucleotides outside the gene matches: 10. The CDR3 has 14 amino acids.

J is TRBJ2-3 and V is TRBV4-3; 8 bases fit TRBD2. The V gene end was trimmed by 1 base and the J gene end by 0 bases; junction bases not matched to a gene: 0. CDR1 is LGHNA, CDR2 YSLEER, per germline. This CDR3 contains 15 residues. Here the CDR3 reads CASSQGTSSTDTQYF. The CDR3 DNA follows: TGCGCCAGCAGCCAAGGGACTAGCAGCACAGATACGCAGTATTTT.

This clonotype was picked up a small number of times. This chain uses TRBV28 with TRBJ2-3; tentative D call: TRBD2 (6 bases). Germline-derived CDR1 and CDR2 are MDHEN and SYDVKM. This CDR3 contains 15 residues. The ends were cut back, 3 bases at V and 6 bases at J, with 16 bases in the middle. The CDR3: CASSFAGPPPDTQYF. For the CDR3, the DNA is TGTGCCAGCAGTTTTGCGGGACCCCCCCCCGATACGCAGTATTTT.

At least ten counts were recorded for this clonotype. The chain joins TRBV20-1 to TRBJ1-6; possible D gene TRBD1, 5 bases. V lost 0 bases and J 8 bases, leaving 14 bases between the germline ends. This CDR3 comprises 15 residues. Germline CDR1 is DFQATT and CDR2 is SNEGSKA (reference sequence). The CDR3 nucleotides read TGCAGTGCTAGAGAGGCGGGGCGACGGGATTCACCCCTCCACTTT. This codes for CSAREAGRRDSPLHF.

In its sample, this clonotype was seen a few times. V and J are TRBV4-3 and TRBJ1-1; D is unresolved. Trimming shortened V by 0 bases and J by 5 bases, and 10 bases separated the two germline ends. Germline lookup yields CDR1 LGHNA and CDR2 YSLEER. The CDR3 is 14 residues long. The DNA of the CDR3 is TGCGCCAGCAGCCAAGATACGGGGAGGACTGAAGCTTTCTTT. Protein: CASSQDTGRTEAFF.

At least ten counts were recorded for this clonotype. The J gene is TRBJ1-3, the V gene TRBV12-3 or TRBV12-4; unclear D gene. With 5 bases removed from V and 3 bases from J, the gap between germline ends came to 8 bases. The CDR3 totals 13 residues. CDR3 region: CASSDSFGNTIYF. The CDR3, as DNA: TGTGCCAGCAGTGATTCATTTGGAAACACCATATATTTT.